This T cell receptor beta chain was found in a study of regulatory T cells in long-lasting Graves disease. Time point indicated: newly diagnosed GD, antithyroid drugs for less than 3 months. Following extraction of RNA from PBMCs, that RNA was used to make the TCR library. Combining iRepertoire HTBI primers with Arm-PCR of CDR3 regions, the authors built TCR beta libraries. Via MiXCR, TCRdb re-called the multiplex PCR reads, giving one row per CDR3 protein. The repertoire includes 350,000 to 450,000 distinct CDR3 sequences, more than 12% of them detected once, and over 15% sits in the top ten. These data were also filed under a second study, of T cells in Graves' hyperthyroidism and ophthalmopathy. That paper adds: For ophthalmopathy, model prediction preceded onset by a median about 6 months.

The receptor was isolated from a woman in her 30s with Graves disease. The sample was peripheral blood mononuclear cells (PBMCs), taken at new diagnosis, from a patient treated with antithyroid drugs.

CDR3 coding DNA: TGTGCCAGCAGCTCTCCTGGCGGGAGACGAGAGACCCAGTACTTC. It encodes CASSSPGGRRETQYF. The rearrangement joins TRBV7-9 to TRBJ2-5; TRBD2 aligns across 7 bases. Germline CDR1 reads SEHNR; CDR2 reads FQNEAQ (reference sequence). The CDR3 contains 15 residues. V shed 4 bases, J shed 4 bases, and the junction held 9 bases outside the gene matches.